The T cell receptor beta chain under discussion was sequenced for a study of PD-L1 blockade in urothelial cancer. Whole-study context: At some point between 2012 and 2014, patients got going on atezolizumab, taking 1,200 mg intravenously every 3 weeks. At 3 weeks after treatment start (second dose) and again at 6 weeks, blood was analyzed.

Time point denoted: peripheral blood 6 weeks after treatment start. The germline V and J ends were trimmed by 3 bases and 2 bases, with 13 bases remaining between them. Germline V gene data show CDR1 as SEHNR and CDR2 as FQNEAQ (reference sequence). This CDR3 region has 15 residues. The assay was immunoSEQ multiplex PCR, and TCRdb's table has in-frame clones only and misses some. The sample includes about 120,000 clones, roughly 88% of them seen just once. The receptor was derived from a man aged 50 to 60 with urothelial cancer. Sequenced material: PBMCs, taken around atezolizumab (anti-PD-L1) treatment. V usage is TRBV7-9 and J usage is TRBJ1-2; D gene uncertain. As DNA, the CDR3 is TGTGCCAGCAGCTTGCCACCGGGAGGGAACTATGGCTACACCTTC. Its translation is CASSLPPGGNYGYTF.